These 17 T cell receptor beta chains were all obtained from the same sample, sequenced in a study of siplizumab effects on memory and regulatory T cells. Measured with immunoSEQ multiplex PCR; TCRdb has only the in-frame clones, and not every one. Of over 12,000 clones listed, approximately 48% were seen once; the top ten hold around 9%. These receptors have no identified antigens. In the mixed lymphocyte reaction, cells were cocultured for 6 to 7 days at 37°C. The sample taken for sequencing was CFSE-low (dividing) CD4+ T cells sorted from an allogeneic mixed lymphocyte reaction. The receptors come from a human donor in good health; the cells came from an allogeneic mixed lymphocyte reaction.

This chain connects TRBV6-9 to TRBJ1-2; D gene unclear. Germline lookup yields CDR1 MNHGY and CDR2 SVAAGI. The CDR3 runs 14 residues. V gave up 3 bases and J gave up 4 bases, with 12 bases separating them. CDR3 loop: CASSYARQFYGYTF. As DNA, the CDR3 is TGTGCCAGCAGTTACGCACGGCAGTTCTATGGCTACACCTTC.

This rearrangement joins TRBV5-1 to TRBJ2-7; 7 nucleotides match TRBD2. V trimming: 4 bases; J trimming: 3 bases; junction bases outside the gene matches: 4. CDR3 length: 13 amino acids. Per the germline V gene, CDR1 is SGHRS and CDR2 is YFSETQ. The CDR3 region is CASSREGRYEQYF. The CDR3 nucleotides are TGCGCCAGCAGCAGGGAGGGCCGCTACGAGCAGTACTTC.

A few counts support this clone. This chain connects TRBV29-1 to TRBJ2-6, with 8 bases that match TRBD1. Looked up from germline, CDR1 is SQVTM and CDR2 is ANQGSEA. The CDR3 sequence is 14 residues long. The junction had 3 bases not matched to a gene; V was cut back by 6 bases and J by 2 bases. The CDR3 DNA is TGCAGCGTCCTACAGGGGGCTGGGGCCAACGTCCTGACTTTC. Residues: CSVLQGAGANVLTF. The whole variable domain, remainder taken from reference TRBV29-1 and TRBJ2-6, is SAVISQKPSRDICQRGTSLTIQCQVDSQVTMMFWYRQQPGQSLTLIATANQGSEATYESGFVIDKFPISRPNLTFSTLTVSNMSPEDSSIYLCSVLQGAGANVLTFGAGSRLTVL.

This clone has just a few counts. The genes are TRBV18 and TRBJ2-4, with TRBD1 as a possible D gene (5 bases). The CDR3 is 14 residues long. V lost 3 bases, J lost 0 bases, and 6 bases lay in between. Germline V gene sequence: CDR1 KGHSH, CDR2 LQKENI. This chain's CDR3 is CASSPGLAKNIQYF. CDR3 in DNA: TGTGCCAGCTCACCGGGGCTAGCCAAAAACATTCAGTACTTC.

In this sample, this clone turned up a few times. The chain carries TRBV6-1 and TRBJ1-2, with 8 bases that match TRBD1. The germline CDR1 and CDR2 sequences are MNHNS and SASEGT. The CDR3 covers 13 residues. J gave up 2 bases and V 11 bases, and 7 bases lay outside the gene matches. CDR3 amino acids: CASLPGGNYGYTF. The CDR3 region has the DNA TGTGCCTCCCTGCCAGGGGGCAACTATGGCTACACCTTC.

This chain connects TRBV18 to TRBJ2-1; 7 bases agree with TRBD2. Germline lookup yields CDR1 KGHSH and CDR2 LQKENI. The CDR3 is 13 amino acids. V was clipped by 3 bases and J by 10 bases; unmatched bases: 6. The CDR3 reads CASSPGGSREQFF. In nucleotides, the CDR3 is TGTGCCAGCTCACCTGGCGGGAGTAGAGAGCAGTTCTTC.

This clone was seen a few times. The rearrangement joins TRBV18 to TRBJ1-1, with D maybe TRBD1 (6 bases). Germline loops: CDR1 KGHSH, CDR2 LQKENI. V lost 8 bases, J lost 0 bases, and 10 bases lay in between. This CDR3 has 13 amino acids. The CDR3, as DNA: TGTGCCAGCGGCGGACAGCTGAACACTGAAGCTTTCTTT. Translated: CASGGQLNTEAFF.

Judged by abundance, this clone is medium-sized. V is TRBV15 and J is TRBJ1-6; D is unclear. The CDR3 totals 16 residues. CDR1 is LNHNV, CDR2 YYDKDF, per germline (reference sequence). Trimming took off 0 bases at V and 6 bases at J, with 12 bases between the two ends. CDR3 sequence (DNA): TGTGCCACCAGCAGAGATCTAAACAGATTTAATTCACCCCTCCACTTT. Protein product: CATSRDLNRFNSPLHF.

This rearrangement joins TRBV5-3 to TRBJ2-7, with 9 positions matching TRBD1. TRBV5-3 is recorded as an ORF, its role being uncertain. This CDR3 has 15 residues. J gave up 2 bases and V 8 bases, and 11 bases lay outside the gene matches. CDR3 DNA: TGTGCCAGCAGCAAGTTGGGACAGGGCACCTACGAGCAGTACTTC. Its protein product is CASSKLGQGTYEQYF.

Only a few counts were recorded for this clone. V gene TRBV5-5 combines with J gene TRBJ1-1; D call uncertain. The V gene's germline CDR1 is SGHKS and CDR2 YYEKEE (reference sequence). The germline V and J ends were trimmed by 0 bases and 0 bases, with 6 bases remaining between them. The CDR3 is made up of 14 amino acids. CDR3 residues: CASSLVQMNTEAFF. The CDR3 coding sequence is TGTGCCAGCAGCTTGGTGCAGATGAACACTGAAGCTTTCTTT. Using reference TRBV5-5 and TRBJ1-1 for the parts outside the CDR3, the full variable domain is DAGVTQSPTHLIKTRGQQVTLRCSPISGHKSVSWYQQVLGQGPQFIFQYYEKEERGRGNFPDRFSARQFPNYSSELNVNALLLGDSALYLCASSLVQMNTEAFFGQGTRLTVV.

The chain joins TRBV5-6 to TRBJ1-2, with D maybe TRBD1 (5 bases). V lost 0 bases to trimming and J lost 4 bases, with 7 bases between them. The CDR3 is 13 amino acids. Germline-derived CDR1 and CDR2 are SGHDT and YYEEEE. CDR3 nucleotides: TGTGCCAGCAGCTTGGCCGGGGGCTATGGCTACACCTTC. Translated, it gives CASSLAGGYGYTF. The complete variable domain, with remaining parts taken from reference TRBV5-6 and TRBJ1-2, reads DAGVTQSPTHLIKTRGQQVTLRCSPKSGHDTVSWYQQALGQGPQFIFQYYEEEERQRGNFPDRFSGHQFPNYSSELNVNALLLGDSALYLCASSLAGGYGYTFGSGTRLTVV.

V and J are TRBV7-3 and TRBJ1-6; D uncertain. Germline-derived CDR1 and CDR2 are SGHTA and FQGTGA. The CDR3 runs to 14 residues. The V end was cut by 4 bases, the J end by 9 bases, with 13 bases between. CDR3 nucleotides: TGTGCCAGCAGCTCCAACTCGGGGATTTCACCCCTCCACTTT. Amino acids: CASSSNSGISPLHF.

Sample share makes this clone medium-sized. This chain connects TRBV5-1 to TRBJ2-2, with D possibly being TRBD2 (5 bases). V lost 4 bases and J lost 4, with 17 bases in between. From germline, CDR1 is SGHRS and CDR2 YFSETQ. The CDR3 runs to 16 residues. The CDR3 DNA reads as TGCGCCAGCAGCAGACCGAGCGGACCGGGCACCGGGGAGCTGTTTTTT. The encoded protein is CASSRPSGPGTGELFF. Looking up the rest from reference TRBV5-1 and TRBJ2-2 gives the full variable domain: KAGVTQTPRYLIKTRGQQVTLSCSPISGHRSVSWYQQTPGQGLQFLFEYFSETQRNKGNFPGRFSGRQFSNSRSEMNVSTLELGDSALYLCASSRPSGPGTGELFFGEGSRLTVL.

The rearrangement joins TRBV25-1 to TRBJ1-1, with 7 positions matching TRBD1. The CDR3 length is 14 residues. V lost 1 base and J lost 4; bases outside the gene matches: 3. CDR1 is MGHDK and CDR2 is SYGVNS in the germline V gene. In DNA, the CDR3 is TGTGCCAGCAGTGAATTTACAGGGGTCACTGAAGCTTTCTTT. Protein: CASSEFTGVTEAFF.

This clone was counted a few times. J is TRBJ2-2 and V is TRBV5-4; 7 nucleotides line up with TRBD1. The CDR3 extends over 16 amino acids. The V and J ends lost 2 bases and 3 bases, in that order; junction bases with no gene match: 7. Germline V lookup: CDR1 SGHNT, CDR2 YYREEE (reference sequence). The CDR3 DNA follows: TGTGCCAGCAGCTTAGGGGGCGGTTCTCACACCGGGGAGCTGTTTTTT. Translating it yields CASSLGGGSHTGELFF.

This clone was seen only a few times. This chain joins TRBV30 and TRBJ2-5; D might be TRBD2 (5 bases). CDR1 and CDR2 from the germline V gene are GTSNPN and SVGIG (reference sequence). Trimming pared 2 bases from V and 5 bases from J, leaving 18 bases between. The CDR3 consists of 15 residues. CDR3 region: CAWSLKTGYRETQYF. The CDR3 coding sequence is TGTGCCTGGAGTCTAAAGACGGGGTATAGGGAGACCCAGTACTTC.

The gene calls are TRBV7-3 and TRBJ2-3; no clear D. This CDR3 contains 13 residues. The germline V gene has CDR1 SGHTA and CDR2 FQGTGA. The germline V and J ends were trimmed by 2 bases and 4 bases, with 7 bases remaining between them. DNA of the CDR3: TGTGCCAGCAGCTTACGCATCTCAGATACGCAGTATTTT. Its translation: CASSLRISDTQYF.